Below, one T cell receptor beta chain is given with its context. No antigen is known for it. The sample comes from a study of shared clonotypes between healthy human individuals. Naive CD8 cells lacked CD45RO and underwent positive selection for CCR7, leaving out terminally differentiated effector memory CD45RA+ cells. Germline assignment: CDR1 SNHLY and CDR2 FYNNEI. The CDR3 spans 13 residues. Trimming took off 4 bases at V and 3 bases at J, with 10 bases between the two ends. Measured with immunoSEQ multiplex PCR; TCRdb has only the in-frame clones, and not every one. This table holds millions of clones, about 95% found once. Study observations and caveats: Sequencing depth was expected to affect clonotype sharing among donors.

The V call is TRBV2, the J call TRBJ2-7; no firm D call. Input material: naive CD8+ T cells sorted from blood. The receptor comes from a man aged 18 to 29 in good health. The CDR3 nucleotides are TGTGCCAGCAGTGTGGGCAGAAACTACGAGCAGTACTTC. The encoded protein is CASSVGRNYEQYF.